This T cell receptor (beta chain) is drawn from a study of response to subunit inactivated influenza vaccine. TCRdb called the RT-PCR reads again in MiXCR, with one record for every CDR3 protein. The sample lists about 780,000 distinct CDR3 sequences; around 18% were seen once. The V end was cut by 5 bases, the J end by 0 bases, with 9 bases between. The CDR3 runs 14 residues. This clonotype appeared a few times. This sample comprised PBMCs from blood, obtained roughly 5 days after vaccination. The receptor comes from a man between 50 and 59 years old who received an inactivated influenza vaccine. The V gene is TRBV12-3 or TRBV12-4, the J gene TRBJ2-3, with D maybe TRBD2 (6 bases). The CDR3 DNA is TGTGCCAGCAGTGGGGGGTTCAGCACAGATACGCAGTATTTT. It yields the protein CASSGGFSTDTQYF.